This passage covers 6 T cell receptor beta chains from one sample sequenced in a study of cytomegalovirus exposure and HLA in healthy donors. With 60 Vbeta and 13 Jbeta primers, the PCR was carried out. Using immunoSEQ multiplex PCR, the repertoire was profiled, and TCRdb retains in-frame clones only, with some absent. This sample has about 38,000 clones, with nearly 70% found just once. Sequencing was done on a sample of PBMCs. These receptors originate from a man aged 30 to 39 in good health and CMV-seronegative.

The gene calls are TRBV29-1 and TRBJ2-5; 7 positions match TRBD2. V was clipped by 3 bases and J by 4 bases; unmatched bases: 8. Germline loops: CDR1 SQVTM, CDR2 ANQGSEA. CDR3 length: 14 residues. In DNA form, the CDR3 reads TGCAGCGTTGAGGGGGGGGATGTCACAGAGACCCAGTACTTC. It specifies CSVEGGDVTETQYF.

Regarding this clone: The junction departs from germline at one end; a sequencing error may be responsible. The J gene is TRBJ2-1, the V gene TRBV10-2; 8 bases are a match to TRBD1. This CDR3 has 14 residues. The germline V gene has CDR1 WSHSY and CDR2 SAAADI. The DNA of the CDR3 is TGCGCCCGCAGGGAGACAGGGGTCTGCAATGAGCAGTTCTTC. It yields the protein CARRETGVCNEQFF.

The J gene is TRBJ1-1, the V gene TRBV4-1; D ambiguous. The V gene lost 3 bases and the J gene lost 2 bases, with 22 bases spanning the gap. The CDR3 contains 18 residues. Germline values: CDR1 MGHRA, CDR2 YSYEKL. This CDR3 reads CASSQRFIPVRSNTEAFF. In DNA, the CDR3 is TGCGCCAGCAGCCAGAGATTCATTCCGGTACGGTCAAACACTGAAGCTTTCTTT.

V usage is TRBV7-8 and J usage is TRBJ1-5; TRBD1 is a possible D gene (6 bases). Trimming cost V 5 bases and J 2 bases, with 13 bases left between them. This CDR3 is built from 15 residues. The germline V gene encodes CDR1 SGHVS and CDR2 FQNEAQ. CDR3 sequence: CASSRTGSGNQPQHF. The CDR3 DNA follows: TGTGCCAGCAGCCGTACAGGGAGCGGCAATCAGCCCCAGCATTTT.

The chain couples TRBV4-2 to TRBJ2-3, with unresolved D. V was shortened by 0 bases and J by 2 bases, with 6 bases between the two germline ends. The CDR3 totals 14 residues. Germline CDR1 is LGHNA and CDR2 is YNFKEQ. DNA of the CDR3: TGTGCCAGCAGCCAAGAACATTCCACAGATACGCAGTATTTT. Translated: CASSQEHSTDTQYF.

In its sample, this clone was seen a few times. The genes are TRBV11-2 and TRBJ1-5; D possibly corresponds to TRBD1 (5 bases). Germline loops: CDR1 SGHAT, CDR2 FQNNGV. The length of the CDR3 is 12 residues. V was cut by 4 bases and J by 9 bases, with 10 bases left in between. The CDR3 coding sequence is TGTGCCAGCAGCTCTTTCACAGGGCCCCAGCATTTT. Its protein product is CASSSFTGPQHF.